This T cell receptor beta chain was identified during a study of blood T cell repertoires in COVID-19. Study information: Acute and convalescent COVID-19 samples came from the United States, Italy and Spain. PBMCs, B-cell-depleted T cells, or T cells were the source of the cDNA or gDNA that made up the material.

Per the authors' pipeline: How many nucleated cells were present was estimated from reference gene primer amplification. Generated by immunoSEQ multiplex PCR, the TCRdb table keeps only in-frame clones and is missing some. V, J and clone size derive from that table, while D and trimming were established from the DNA sequence. The sample shows fewer than 250,000 clones, less than 90% of them seen only once. The CDR3 is made up of 15 amino acids. V shed 4 bases and J 4 bases; nucleotides not matched to a gene: 6. Germline V lookup: CDR1 MDHEN, CDR2 SYDVKM. The chain employs TRBV28 and TRBJ2-4, with 8 bases that match TRBD2. Sequencing used peripheral blood. This TCR was recovered from a young man with acute or convalescent COVID-19. The CDR3 DNA is TGTGCCAGCAGTTCCAGCGGGGGACCGAAAAACATTCAGTACTTC. Protein product: CASSSSGGPKNIQYF.